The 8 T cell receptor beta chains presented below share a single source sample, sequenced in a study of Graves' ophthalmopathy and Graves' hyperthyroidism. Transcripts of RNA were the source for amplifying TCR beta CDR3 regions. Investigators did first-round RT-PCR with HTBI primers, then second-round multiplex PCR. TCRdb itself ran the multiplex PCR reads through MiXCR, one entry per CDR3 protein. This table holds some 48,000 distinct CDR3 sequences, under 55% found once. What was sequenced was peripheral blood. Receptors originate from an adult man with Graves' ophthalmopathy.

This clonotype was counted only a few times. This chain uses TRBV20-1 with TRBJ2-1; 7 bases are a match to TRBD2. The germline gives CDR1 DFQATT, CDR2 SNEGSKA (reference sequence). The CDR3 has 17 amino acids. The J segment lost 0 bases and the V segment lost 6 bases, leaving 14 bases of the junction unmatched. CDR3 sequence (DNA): TGCAGTGCGATGAATCAGCGGGAACCGAGCTCCTACAATGAGCAGTTCTTC. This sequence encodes CSAMNQREPSSYNEQFF.

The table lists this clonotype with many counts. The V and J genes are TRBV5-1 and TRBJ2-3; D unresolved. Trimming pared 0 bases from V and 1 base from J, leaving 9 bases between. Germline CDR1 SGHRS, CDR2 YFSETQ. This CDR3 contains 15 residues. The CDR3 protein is CASSLAGYRTDTQYF. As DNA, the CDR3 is TGCGCCAGCAGCTTGGCGGGTTACCGCACAGATACGCAGTATTTT.

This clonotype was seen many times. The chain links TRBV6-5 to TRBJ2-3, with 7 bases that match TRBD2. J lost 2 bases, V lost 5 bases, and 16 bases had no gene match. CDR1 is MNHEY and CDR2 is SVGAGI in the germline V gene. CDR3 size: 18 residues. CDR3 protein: CASSPYKSGVIITDTQYF. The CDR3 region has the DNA TGTGCCAGCAGTCCTTACAAAAGCGGGGTGATTATCACAGATACGCAGTATTTT.

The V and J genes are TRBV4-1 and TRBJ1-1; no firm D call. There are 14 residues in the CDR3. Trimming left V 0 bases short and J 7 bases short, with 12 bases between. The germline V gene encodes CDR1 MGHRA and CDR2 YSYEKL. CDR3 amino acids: CASSQEGWANEAFF. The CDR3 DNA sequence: TGCGCCAGCAGCCAAGAGGGATGGGCAAATGAAGCTTTCTTT.

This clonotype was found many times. CDR3 region: CASSLGVKTQYF. The DNA of the CDR3 is TGTGCCAGCAGTTTAGGGGTCAAGACCCAGTACTTC. V gene TRBV28 combines with J gene TRBJ2-5; the D is unclear. This CDR3 has 12 residues. From germline, CDR1 is MDHEN and CDR2 SYDVKM. V lost 2 bases and J 6 bases, leaving 7 bases between the germline ends.

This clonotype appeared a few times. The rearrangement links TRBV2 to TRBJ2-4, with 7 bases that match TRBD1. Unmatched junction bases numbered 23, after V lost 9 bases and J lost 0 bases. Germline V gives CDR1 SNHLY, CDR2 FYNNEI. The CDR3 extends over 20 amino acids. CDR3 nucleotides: TGTGCCAGTACACCCACGGTCGGAAGGGGGCTACTTGTAGCCAAAAACATTCAGTACTTC. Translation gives CASTPTVGRGLLVAKNIQYF.

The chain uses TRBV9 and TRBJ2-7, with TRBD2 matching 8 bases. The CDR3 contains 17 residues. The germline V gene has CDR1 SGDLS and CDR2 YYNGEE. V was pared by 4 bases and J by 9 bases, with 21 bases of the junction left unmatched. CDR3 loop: CASSSVGSGAPILGQYF. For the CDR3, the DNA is TGTGCCAGCAGCTCCGTTGGTAGCGGGGCCCCTATCTTGGGGCAGTACTTC. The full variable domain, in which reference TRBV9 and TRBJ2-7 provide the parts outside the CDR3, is DSGVTQTPKHLITATGQRVTLRCSPRSGDLSVYWYQQSLDQGLQFLIQYYNGEERAKGNILERFSAQQFPDLHSELNLSSLELGDSALYFCASSSVGSGAPILGQYFGPGTRLTVT.

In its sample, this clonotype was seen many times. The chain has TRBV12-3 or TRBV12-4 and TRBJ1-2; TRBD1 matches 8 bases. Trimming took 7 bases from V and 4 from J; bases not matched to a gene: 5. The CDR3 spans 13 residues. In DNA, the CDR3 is TGTGCCAGCACCCCGACAGGGGCCTATGGCTACACCTTC. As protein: CASTPTGAYGYTF.